This T cell receptor (beta chain) derives from a study of control samples from healthy donors and cancer patients (dated by TCRdb to the early 2020s). Library creation used the immunoSEQ multiplex PCR assay. TCRdb provides this immuneACCESS table in a form limited to in-frame rearrangements. Some clones are lacking; in checked studies, under half of them reflect an unresolved V gene, and why the rest are absent is not known. The sample table lists over 150,000 clones, more than 90% of them with a count of one. The top ten clonotypes cover 2% of the sample. Germline trimming: 5 bases from V, 4 bases from J; junction bases outside gene matches: 11. The CDR3 runs 16 residues from the cysteine to the phenylalanine. The sequence is cut down to CDR3 DNA, 48 bases in frame from base 1. The germline V gene (reference sequence) supplies CDR1 SGHAT and CDR2 FQDESV. Notes on this clone: It has no known antigen specificity. Nothing much larger sits one base from this clone, and base qualities are not available.

The TCR sequence derives from a woman in her forties in good health. Rearrangement joined TRBV11-1 to TRBJ2-3, with 8 central nucleotides matching TRBD2. The sample consisted of blood. The nucleotides read TGTGCCAGCAGCCTCGCGGCGGGGGGCACTGCAGATACGCAGTATTTT. This sequence encodes CASSLAAGGTADTQYF.